Listed below are T cell receptor beta chains from one sample, sequenced in a study of cytomegalovirus exposure and HLA in healthy donors. Generated by immunoSEQ multiplex PCR, the TCRdb table keeps only in-frame clones and is missing some. The sample holds 50,000 to 60,000 clones. Sequences were obtained from PBMCs. The receptors stem from a woman between 50 and 59 years old in good health and CMV-seropositive. Both conserved end residues are part of each CDR3.

j_gene	v_gene	CDR3aa
TRBJ1-4	TRBV5-1	CASSRRNGEKLFF
TRBJ1-1	TRBV4-3	CASSQQGFWDTEAFF
TRBJ1-2	TRBV4-2	CASSQRRGQSYGYTF
TRBJ2-3	TRBV2	CASSPRLTDTQYF
TRBJ2-7	TRBV2	CASGGYWYEQYF
TRBJ1-2	TRBV5-1	CASSSTEYGYTF
TRBJ2-2	TRBV11-2	CASRPGLAGVMGELFF
TRBJ1-2	TRBV30	CAWSVVRGAGGYTF
TRBJ1-6	TRBV9	CASSVAAAYNSPLHF
TRBJ1-6	TRBV5-1	CASSLGRGGNSPLHF
TRBJ1-2	TRBV5-4	CASSLNGVGYTF
TRBJ2-7	TRBV2	CASTSGQDYEQYF
TRBJ1-6	TRBV6-5	CASSRTGNSPLHF
TRBJ2-6	TRBV30	CAWSSSGAGANVLTF
TRBJ2-2	TRBV19	CASNRFFSTGELFF
TRBJ1-1	TRBV13	CASSAGPLNAEAFF